These 18 T cell receptor beta chains came from one sample sequenced in a study of T cell clones after liver transplantation. Method: immunoSEQ multiplex PCR; TCRdb's copy keeps in-frame clones and lacks some. This table holds just over 60,000 clones, 71% found once. The starting material was CD4+ T cells from blood, obtained before liver transplant. These receptors all come from a human donor who received a liver transplant.

The rearrangement links TRBV5-1 to TRBJ1-4; 9 positions agree with TRBD1. The V gene end was trimmed by 0 bases and the J gene end by 11 bases; junction bases not matched to a gene: 5. The CDR3 spans 14 residues. Germline CDR1 and CDR2: SGHRS and YFSETQ. The DNA for the CDR3 is TGCGCCAGCAGCTTGGACCCAGGACAGGGGAAACTGTTTTTT. It codes for CASSLDPGQGKLFF. The whole variable domain, filled in from reference TRBV5-1 and TRBJ1-4, reads KAGVTQTPRYLIKTRGQQVTLSCSPISGHRSVSWYQQTPGQGLQFLFEYFSETQRNKGNFPGRFSGRQFSNSRSEMNVSTLELGDSALYLCASSLDPGQGKLFFGSGTQLSVL.

This clone was recorded a few times. The rearrangement joins TRBV7-9 to TRBJ2-7, with TRBD1 matching over 10 bases. Germline-derived CDR1 and CDR2 are SEHNR and FQNEAQ (reference sequence). The ends lost 5 bases at V and 2 bases at J; junction bases unmatched: 6. This CDR3 region has 15 residues. The CDR3 DNA is TGTGCCAGCAGCGTACGGGACAGGGGCGCCTACGAGCAGTACTTC. Its protein is CASSVRDRGAYEQYF.

The V call is TRBV5-3, the J call TRBJ2-2; D unclear. TRBV5-3 is designated an ORF whose function remains uncertain. The CDR3 is 19 residues long. Between the trimmed V and J ends, which lost 4 bases and 5 bases, there was a span of 27 bases. The CDR3 protein is CARSPSGWQASYGTGELFF. CDR3 nucleotide sequence: TGTGCCAGAAGCCCCTCCGGATGGCAGGCCTCGTATGGTACCGGGGAGCTGTTTTTT.

V usage is TRBV6-4 and J usage is TRBJ2-3; 9 bases map to TRBD2. Looked up from germline, CDR1 is MRHNA and CDR2 is SNTAGT. After removal of 0 bases from V and 4 bases from J, the junction contained 2 bases not matched to a gene. The CDR3 runs 15 residues. Written as DNA, the CDR3 is TGTGCCAGCAGTGACTCCGGACTAGCGTCAGATACGCAGTATTTT. Translating gives CASSDSGLASDTQYF.

The chain employs TRBV29-1 and TRBJ2-6; TRBD1 agrees at 9 bases. The ends lost 1 base at V and 4 bases at J; junction bases unmatched: 5. The length of the CDR3 is 16 residues. Germline-derived CDR1 and CDR2 are SQVTM and ANQGSEA. CDR3 DNA: TGCAGCGTTGAAGGGACAGGGGTTTCCGGGGCCAACGTCCTGACTTTC. Translated: CSVEGTGVSGANVLTF.

In this sample, this clone turned up a few times. The rearrangement uses TRBV9 and TRBJ2-7; D is undetermined. Between the trimmed V and J ends, which lost 5 bases and 4 bases, there was a span of 16 bases. This CDR3 comprises 14 residues. Germline V gene lookup returns CDR1 SGDLS and CDR2 YYNGEE. Here the CDR3 reads CASRKSDQAYEQYF. The CDR3 DNA is TGTGCCAGCAGGAAGTCCGACCAGGCATACGAGCAGTACTTC.

The chain carries TRBV5-1 and TRBJ2-7; D might be TRBD2 (6 bases). Germline lookup yields CDR1 SGHRS and CDR2 YFSETQ. CDR3 length: 14 amino acids. V was pared by 1 base and J by 4 bases, with 12 bases between. Written as DNA, the CDR3 is TGCGCCAGCAGCTTGAACGGGGCGGGGTACGAGCAGTACTTC. Its translation: CASSLNGAGYEQYF.

The chain has TRBV6-5 and TRBJ1-5; tentatively, D is TRBD1 (6 bases). The CDR3 sequence is 13 residues long. In germline, CDR1 is MNHEY, CDR2 SVGAGI. Trimming stripped 6 bases from V and 6 bases from J, with 12 bases between. Here the CDR3 DNA reads TGTGCCAGCAGACCGACAGGCTCTCAGCCCCAGCATTTT. Its protein product is CASRPTGSQPQHF.

The table lists this clone with many counts. The rearrangement joins TRBV15 to TRBJ1-3; 7 nucleotides agree with TRBD1. With V trimmed by 1 base and J by 3 bases, 9 bases remained unmatched. Germline values: CDR1 LNHNV, CDR2 YYDKDF (reference sequence). The CDR3 runs 17 residues. CDR3 sequence (DNA): TGTGCCACCAGCAGAGGGACAAGGGGGCTTTTTGGAAACACCATATATTTT. Protein product: CATSRGTRGLFGNTIYF.

The gene calls are TRBV25-1 and TRBJ1-6, with D possibly matching TRBD1 (6 bases). Germline assignment: CDR1 MGHDK and CDR2 SYGVNS. V shed 10 bases and J shed 7 bases, with 17 bases lying between them. The CDR3 spans 14 residues. CDR3 protein: CAIKGGTGNSPLHF. CDR3 coding DNA: TGTGCCATCAAGGGGGGGACGGGAAATTCACCCCTCCACTTT.

There are a few counts of this clone. The chain recombines TRBV11-2 with TRBJ2-3; 13 positions agree with TRBD2. The CDR3 contains 16 residues. The trim removed 5 bases at V and 4 bases at J, leaving 6 bases unmatched. Germline CDR1 and CDR2: SGHAT and FQNNGV. The CDR3 coding sequence is TGTGCCAGCAGCATCGGGACTAGCGGGGAAGCAGATACGCAGTATTTT. It encodes CASSIGTSGEADTQYF. Full variable domain (outside the CDR3, taken from reference TRBV11-2 and TRBJ2-3): EAGVAQSPRYKIIEKRQSVAFWCNPISGHATLYWYQQILGQGPKLLIQFQNNGVVDDSQLPKDRFSAERLKGVDSTLKIQPAKLEDSAVYLCASSIGTSGEADTQYFGPGTRLTVL.

This clone appeared a single time. The chain is built from TRBV25-1 and TRBJ2-4; 11 bases line up with TRBD1. The V gene end was trimmed by 6 bases and the J gene end by 7 bases; junction bases not matched to a gene: 8. Germline CDR1 and CDR2: MGHDK and SYGVNS. The CDR3 spans 15 residues. This chain's CDR3 is CASSPEDRGPNIQYF. The DNA of the CDR3 is TGTGCCAGCAGCCCAGAGGACAGGGGGCCGAACATTCAGTACTTC.

The chain couples TRBV19 to TRBJ2-7, with D uncertain. In germline, CDR1 is LNHDA, CDR2 SQIVND (reference sequence). There are 14 residues in the CDR3. V lost 3 bases to trimming and J lost 2 bases, with 11 bases between them. The CDR3 nucleotides read TGTGCCAGTAGTATTACACGACTTCCCTACGAGCAGTACTTC. This encodes CASSITRLPYEQYF.

V is TRBV5-6 and J is TRBJ2-7; 9 bases map to TRBD1. CDR1 and CDR2 from the germline V gene are SGHDT and YYEEEE. This CDR3 spans 17 amino acids. Losses at the gene ends were 2 bases for V and 6 bases for J; bases not matched to a gene: 15. CDR3 sequence: CASSFWGLGDRDGEQYF. Written as DNA, the CDR3 is TGTGCCAGCAGCTTCTGGGGCTTGGGGGACAGGGACGGCGAGCAGTACTTC.

This clone came up many times. This specimen includes other DNA sequences encoding the same CDR3. The V call is TRBV15, the J call TRBJ2-7; D gene uncertain. Germline V gives CDR1 LNHNV, CDR2 YYDKDF (reference sequence). This CDR3 contains 14 residues. The V and J ends lost 1 base and 0 bases respectively, with 7 bases between them. The CDR3, as DNA: TGTGCCACCAGCAGAGCGGGTTACTCCTACGAGCAGTACTTC. It specifies CATSRAGYSYEQYF.

CDR3 protein: CASSYSAGGSYEQYF. Written as DNA, the CDR3 is TGTGCCAGCAGTTACTCGGCAGGGGGATCCTACGAGCAGTACTTC. V is TRBV6-6 and J is TRBJ2-7; 7 bases map to TRBD1. Germline assignment: CDR1 MNHNY and CDR2 SVGAGI (reference sequence). The CDR3 covers 15 residues. V was pared by 0 bases and J by 1 base, with 3 bases of the junction left unmatched.

The V gene is TRBV28, the J gene TRBJ1-2; perhaps TRBD1 as D (5 bases). Trimming took off 3 bases at V and 4 bases at J, with 12 bases between the two ends. CDR3 length equals 14 residues. CDR1 and CDR2 from the germline V gene are MDHEN and SYDVKM. The CDR3 loop reads CASSLFDRPYGYTF. In DNA, the CDR3 is TGTGCCAGCAGTTTGTTCGACAGACCCTATGGCTACACCTTC.

The chain links TRBV25-1 to TRBJ2-7, with 10 bases identical to TRBD1. Germline lookup yields CDR1 MGHDK and CDR2 SYGVNS. V dropped 6 bases and J dropped 3; count of bases not matched to a gene: 8. CDR3 length equals 15 residues. The CDR3 sequence: CASSAPGTGVYEQYF. In DNA, the CDR3 is TGTGCCAGCAGCGCCCCCGGGACAGGGGTCTACGAGCAGTACTTC.